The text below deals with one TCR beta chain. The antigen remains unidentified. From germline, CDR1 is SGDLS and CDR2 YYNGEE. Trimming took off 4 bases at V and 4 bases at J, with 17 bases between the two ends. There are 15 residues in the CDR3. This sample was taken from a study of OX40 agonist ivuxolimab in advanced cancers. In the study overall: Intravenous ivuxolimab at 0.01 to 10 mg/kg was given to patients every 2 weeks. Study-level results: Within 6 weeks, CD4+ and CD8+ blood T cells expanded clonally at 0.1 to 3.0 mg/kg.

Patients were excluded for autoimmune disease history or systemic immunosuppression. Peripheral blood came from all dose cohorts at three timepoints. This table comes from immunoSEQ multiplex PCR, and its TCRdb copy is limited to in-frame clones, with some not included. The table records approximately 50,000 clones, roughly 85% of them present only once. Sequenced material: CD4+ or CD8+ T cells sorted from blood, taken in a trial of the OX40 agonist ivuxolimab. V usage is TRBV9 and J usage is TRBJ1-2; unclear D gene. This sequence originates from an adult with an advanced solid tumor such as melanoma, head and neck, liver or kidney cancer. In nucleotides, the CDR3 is TGTGCCAGCAGCATGAGACCTTCTGTCCCCTATGGCTACACCTTC. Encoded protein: CASSMRPSVPYGYTF.